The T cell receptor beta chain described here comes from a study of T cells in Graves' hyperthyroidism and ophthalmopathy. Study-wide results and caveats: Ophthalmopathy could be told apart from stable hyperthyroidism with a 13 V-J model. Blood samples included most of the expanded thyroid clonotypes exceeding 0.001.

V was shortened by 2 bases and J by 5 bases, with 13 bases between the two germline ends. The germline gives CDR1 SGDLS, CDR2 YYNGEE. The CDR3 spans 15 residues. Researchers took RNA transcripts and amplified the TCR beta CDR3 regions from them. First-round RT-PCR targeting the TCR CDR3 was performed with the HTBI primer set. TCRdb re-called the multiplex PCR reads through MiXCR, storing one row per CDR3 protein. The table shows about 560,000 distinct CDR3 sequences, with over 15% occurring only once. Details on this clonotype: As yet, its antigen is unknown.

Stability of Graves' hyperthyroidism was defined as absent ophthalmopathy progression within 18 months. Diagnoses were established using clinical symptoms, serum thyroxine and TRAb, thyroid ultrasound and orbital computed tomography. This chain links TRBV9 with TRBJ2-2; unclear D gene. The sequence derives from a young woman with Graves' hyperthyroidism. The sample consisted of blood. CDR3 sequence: CASSVRGVGTGELFF. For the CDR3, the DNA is TGTGCCAGCAGCGTTCGTGGGGTTGGGACCGGGGAGCTGTTTTTT.